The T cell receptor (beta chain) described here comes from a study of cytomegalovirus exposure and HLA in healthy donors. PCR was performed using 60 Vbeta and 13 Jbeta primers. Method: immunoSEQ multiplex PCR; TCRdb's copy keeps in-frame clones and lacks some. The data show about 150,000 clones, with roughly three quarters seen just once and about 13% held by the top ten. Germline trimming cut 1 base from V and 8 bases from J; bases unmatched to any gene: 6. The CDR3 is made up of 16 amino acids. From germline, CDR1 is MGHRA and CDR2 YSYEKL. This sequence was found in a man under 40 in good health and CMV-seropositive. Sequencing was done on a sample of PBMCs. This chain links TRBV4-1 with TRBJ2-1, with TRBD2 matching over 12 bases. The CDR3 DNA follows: TGCGCCAGCAGCCAAGCGGCTAGCGGGAGGGTCTATGAGCAGTTCTTC. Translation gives CASSQAASGRVYEQFF.